This T cell receptor (beta chain) was observed in a study of shared clonotypes between healthy human individuals. The overall study: Per-donor plates numbered three CD4 naive, three CD4 memory, two CD8 naive and one CD8 memory. Points from the study as a whole: The study drew on few donors, limiting represented genetic and exposure-history diversity.

Comment on this clone: Its antigen is not known.

In replicate PCRs of sorted subsets, around 0.2 ug DNA, tens of thousands of T cell genomes, was used. Using immunoSEQ multiplex PCR, the repertoire was profiled, and TCRdb retains in-frame clones only, with some absent. This sample has about 1.1 million clones, with 60% to 85% found just once. The CDR3 covers 12 residues. The V and J ends lost 0 bases and 12 bases respectively, with 9 bases between them. Germline lookup yields CDR1 LNHNV and CDR2 YYDKDF (reference sequence). Researchers partitioned CD4+ cells into CD45RA+ naive and CD45RA-negative memory subsets. The J gene is TRBJ2-4, the V gene TRBV15; D is unresolved. The receptor was derived from a man aged 18 to 35 in good health. Some clones in this sample may be carry-over from other donors' samples. Sequenced material: memory CD4+ T cells from PBMCs. The subset here: CD45RA-negative fraction. The CDR3 nucleotides are TGTGCCACCAGCAGAGACTGGTCCGATCAGTACTTC. Amino acid sequence: CATSRDWSDQYF.